Given below is one T cell receptor beta chain in context. Assay used: immunoSEQ multiplex PCR; TCRdb lists only in-frame clones, some missing. The data hold about 110,000 clones, with 75% to 85% observed a single time. These data come from a study of blood T cell repertoires in COVID-19. The wider study: T cells, B-cell-depleted T cells, or PBMCs supplied cDNA or gDNA.

Trimming removed 6 bases from V and 1 base from J; junction bases left unmatched: 10. From germline, CDR1 is MNHEY and CDR2 SVGEGT. There are 16 residues in the CDR3. The sequence came from a woman aged 60-70 years with acute or convalescent COVID-19. Material: peripheral blood. This sequence joins TRBV6-2 or TRBV6-3 and TRBJ2-5; 8 bases are a match to TRBD1. The CDR3 loop reads CASSPTRDRPQETQYF. CDR3 coding DNA: TGTGCCAGCAGCCCTACCCGGGACAGGCCCCAAGAGACCCAGTACTTC.